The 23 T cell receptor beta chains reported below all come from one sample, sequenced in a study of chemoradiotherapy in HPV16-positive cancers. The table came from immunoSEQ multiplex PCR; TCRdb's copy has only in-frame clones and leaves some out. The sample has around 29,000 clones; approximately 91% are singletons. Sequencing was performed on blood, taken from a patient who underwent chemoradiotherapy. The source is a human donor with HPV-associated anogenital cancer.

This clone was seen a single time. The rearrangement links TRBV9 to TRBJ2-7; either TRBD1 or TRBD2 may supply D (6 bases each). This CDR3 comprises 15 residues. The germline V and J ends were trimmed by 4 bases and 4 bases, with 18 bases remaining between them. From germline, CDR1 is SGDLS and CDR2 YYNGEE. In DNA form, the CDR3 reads TGTGCCAGCAGCCCTCGAATGCGGGACACTTACGAGCAGTACTTC. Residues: CASSPRMRDTYEQYF.

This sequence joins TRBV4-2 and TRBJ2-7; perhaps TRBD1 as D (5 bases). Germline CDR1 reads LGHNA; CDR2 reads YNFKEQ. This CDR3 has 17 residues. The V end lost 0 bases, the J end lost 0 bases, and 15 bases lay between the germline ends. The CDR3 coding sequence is TGTGCCAGCAGCCAAGATGGCCTTTGGGGCGGCTCCTACGAGCAGTACTTC. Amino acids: CASSQDGLWGGSYEQYF.

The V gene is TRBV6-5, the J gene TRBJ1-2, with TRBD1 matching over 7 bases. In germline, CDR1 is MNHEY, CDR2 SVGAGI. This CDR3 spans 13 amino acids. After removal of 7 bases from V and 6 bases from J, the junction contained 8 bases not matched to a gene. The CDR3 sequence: CASKDAGGNGYTF. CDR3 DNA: TGTGCCAGCAAGGACGCAGGGGGTAATGGCTACACCTTC.

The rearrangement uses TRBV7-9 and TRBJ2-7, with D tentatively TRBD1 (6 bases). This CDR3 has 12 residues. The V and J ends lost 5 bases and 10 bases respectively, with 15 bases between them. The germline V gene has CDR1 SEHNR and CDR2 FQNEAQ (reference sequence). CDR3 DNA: TGTGCCAGCAGCCCCCTGGACAGCATACAGTACTTC. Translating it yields CASSPLDSIQYF.

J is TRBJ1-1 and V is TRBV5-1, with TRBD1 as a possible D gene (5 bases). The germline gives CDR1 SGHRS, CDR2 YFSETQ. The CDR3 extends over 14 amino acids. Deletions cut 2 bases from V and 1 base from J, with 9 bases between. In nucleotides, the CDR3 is TGCGCCAGCAGCTTTGGCAGGGAGAACACTGAAGCTTTCTTT. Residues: CASSFGRENTEAFF.

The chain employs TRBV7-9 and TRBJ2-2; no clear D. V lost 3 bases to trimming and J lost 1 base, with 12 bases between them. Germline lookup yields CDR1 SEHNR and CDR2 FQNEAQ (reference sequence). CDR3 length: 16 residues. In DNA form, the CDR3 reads TGTGCCAGCAGCTTTGGGGTATTGGGGAACACCGGGGAGCTGTTTTTT. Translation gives CASSFGVLGNTGELFF.

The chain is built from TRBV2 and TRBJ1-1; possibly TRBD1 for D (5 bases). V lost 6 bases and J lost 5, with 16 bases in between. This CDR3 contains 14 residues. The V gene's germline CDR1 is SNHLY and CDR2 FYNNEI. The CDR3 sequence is CASRIGAYGTEAFF. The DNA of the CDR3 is TGTGCCAGCAGGATCGGGGCCTATGGAACTGAAGCTTTCTTT.

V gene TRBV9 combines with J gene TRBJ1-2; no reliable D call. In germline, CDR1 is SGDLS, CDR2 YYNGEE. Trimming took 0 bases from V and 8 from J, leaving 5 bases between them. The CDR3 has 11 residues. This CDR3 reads CASSVGSGYTF. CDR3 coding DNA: TGTGCCAGCAGCGTAGGAAGCGGCTACACCTTC.

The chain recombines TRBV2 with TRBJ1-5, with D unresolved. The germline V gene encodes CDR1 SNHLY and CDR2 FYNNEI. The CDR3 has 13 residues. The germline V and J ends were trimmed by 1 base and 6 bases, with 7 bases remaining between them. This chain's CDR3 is CASSEERVQPQHF. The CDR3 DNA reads TGTGCCAGCAGTGAAGAGCGGGTTCAGCCCCAGCATTTT.

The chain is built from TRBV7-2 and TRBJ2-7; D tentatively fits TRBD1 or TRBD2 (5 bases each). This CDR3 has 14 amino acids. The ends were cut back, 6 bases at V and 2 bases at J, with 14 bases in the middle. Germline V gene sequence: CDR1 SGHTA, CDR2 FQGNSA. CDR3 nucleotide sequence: TGTGCCAGCAGGGGGTCGGGGACCCCCTACGAGCAGTACTTC. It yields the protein CASRGSGTPYEQYF.

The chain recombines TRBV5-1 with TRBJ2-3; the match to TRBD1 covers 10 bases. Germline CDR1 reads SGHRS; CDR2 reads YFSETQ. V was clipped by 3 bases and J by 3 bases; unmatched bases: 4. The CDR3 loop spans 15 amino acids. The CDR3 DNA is TGCGCCAGCAGCTCGACAGGGGGCCCTACAGATACGCAGTATTTT. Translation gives CASSSTGGPTDTQYF.

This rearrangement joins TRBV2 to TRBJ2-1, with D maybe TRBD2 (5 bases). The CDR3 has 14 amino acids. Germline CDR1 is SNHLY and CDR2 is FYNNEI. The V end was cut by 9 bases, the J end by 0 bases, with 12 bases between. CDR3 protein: CASGLDSSYNEQFF. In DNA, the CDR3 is TGTGCCAGTGGACTTGATAGCTCCTACAATGAGCAGTTCTTC.

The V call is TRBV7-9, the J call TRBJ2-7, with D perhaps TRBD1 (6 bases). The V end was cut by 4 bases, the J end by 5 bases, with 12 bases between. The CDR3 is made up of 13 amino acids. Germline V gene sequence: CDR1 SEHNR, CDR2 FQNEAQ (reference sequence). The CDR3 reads CASSSVQGNEQYF. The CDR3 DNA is TGTGCCAGCAGCTCGGTTCAGGGGAACGAGCAGTACTTC.

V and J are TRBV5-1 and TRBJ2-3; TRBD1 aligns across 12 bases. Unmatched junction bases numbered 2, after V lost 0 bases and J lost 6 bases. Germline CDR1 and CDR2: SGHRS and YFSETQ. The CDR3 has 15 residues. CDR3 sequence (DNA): TGCGCCAGCAGCTTGGCCGGGACAGGGGGCGATACGCAGTATTTT. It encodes CASSLAGTGGDTQYF.

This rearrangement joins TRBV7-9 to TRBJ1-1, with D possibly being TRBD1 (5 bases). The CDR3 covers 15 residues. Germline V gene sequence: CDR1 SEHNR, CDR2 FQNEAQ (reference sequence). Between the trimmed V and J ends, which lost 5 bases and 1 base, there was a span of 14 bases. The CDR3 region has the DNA TGTGCCAGCAGCCCCGGGGCGGGAACGAACACTGAAGCTTTCTTT. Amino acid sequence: CASSPGAGTNTEAFF.

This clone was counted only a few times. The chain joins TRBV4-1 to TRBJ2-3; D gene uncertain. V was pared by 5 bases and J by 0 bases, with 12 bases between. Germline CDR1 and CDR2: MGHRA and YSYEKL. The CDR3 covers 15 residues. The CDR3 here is CASSVVSLSTDTQYF. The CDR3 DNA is TGCGCCAGCAGCGTCGTCAGCTTGAGCACAGATACGCAGTATTTT.

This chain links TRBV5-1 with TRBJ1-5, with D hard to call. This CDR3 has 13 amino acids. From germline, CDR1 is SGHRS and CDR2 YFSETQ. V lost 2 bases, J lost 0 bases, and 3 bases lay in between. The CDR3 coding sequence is TGCGCCAGCAGCTTCAGTAGCAATCAGCCCCAGCATTTT. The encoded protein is CASSFSSNQPQHF.

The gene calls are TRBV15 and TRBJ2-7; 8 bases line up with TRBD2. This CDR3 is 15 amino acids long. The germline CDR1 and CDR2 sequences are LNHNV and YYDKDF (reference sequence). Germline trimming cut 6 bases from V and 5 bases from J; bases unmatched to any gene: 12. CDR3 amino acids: CATRAGGLPIDEQYF. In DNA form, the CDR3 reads TGTGCCACCAGGGCGGGGGGACTACCTATCGACGAGCAGTACTTC.

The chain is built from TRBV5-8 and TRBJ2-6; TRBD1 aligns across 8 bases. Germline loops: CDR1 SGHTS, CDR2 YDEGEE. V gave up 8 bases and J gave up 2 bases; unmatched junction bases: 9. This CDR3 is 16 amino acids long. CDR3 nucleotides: TGTGCCAGTAGACAGGGGATTAACGCTGGGGCCAACGTCCTGACTTTC. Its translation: CASRQGINAGANVLTF.

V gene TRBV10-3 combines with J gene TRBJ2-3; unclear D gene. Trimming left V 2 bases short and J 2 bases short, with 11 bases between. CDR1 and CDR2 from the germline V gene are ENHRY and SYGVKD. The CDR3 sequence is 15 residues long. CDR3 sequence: CAISELGTITDTQYF. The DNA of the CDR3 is TGTGCCATCAGTGAGCTCGGAACCATCACAGATACGCAGTATTTT.

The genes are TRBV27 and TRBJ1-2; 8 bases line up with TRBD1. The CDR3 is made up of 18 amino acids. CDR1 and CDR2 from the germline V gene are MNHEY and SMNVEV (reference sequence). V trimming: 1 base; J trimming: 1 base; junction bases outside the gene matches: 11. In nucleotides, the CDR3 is TGTGCCAGCAGTTTATTCAGTGTTAGACAGGGGAATAACTATGGCTACACCTTC. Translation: CASSLFSVRQGNNYGYTF.

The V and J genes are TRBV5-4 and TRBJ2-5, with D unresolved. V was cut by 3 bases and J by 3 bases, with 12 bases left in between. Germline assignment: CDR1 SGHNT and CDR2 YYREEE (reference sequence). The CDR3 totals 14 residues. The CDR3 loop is CASSSRTFEETQYF. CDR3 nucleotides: TGTGCCAGCAGCTCTAGGACGTTTGAAGAGACCCAGTACTTC.

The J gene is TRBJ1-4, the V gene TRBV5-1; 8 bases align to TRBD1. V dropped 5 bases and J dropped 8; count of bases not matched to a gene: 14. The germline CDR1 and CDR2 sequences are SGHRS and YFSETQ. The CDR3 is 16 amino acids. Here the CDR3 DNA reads TGCGCCAGCAGAGGTGCTGCCGGGACAGGAGGCGAAAAACTGTTTTTT. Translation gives CASRGAAGTGGEKLFF.